Listed below are T cell receptor beta chains from one sample, sequenced in a study of a mutant IDH1 vaccine in newly diagnosed glioma. TCRdb's table, derived via immunoSEQ multiplex PCR, lists solely in-frame clones and lacks some. Here the sample spans around 88,000 clones, about 82% being singletons. Here the sequenced sample was PBMCs, taken from a glioma patient treated with radiotherapy, temozolomide or both. The receptors stem from a man aged 35 to 55 with glioma. Each CDR3 is given with its conserved first and last residue. A D gene is named only where the DNA matches it firmly. The size entry is marked missing in some rows and otherwise reads once, few, many or a size class.

v_call	clone_size	j_call	d_call	cdr3_nt	cdr3_aa
TRBV29-1	once	TRBJ2-5	.	TGCAGCGTGATTACAGGAGTCCAAGAGACCCAGTACTTC	CSVITGVQETQYF
TRBV5-3	once	TRBJ2-7	.	TGTGCCAGAAGCTTTAGGTGGCATCTTGAGCAGTACTTC	CARSFRWHLEQYF
TRBV15	.	TRBJ1-1	TRBD1	TGTGCCACCAGCTACAGGGGAGGGAACACTGAAGCTTTCTTT	CATSYRGGNTEAFF
TRBV7-2	.	TRBJ1-2	.	TGTGCCAGCAGCTTAATCGGGGTAGGGTATGGCTACACCTTC	CASSLIGVGYGYTF
TRBV5-5	.	TRBJ2-2	TRBD1	TGTGCCAGCAGCTTTGGACAGGTTCCCACCGGGGAGCTGTTTTTT	CASSFGQVPTGELFF
TRBV2	.	TRBJ1-2	.	TGTGCCAGCAGTGAAACAGGGACTTACAACTATGGCTACACCTTC	CASSETGTYNYGYTF
TRBV7-3	once	TRBJ2-7	TRBD2	TGTGCCAGCAGCCTGCTAGGGGGACTAGGCTACGAGCAGTACTTC	CASSLLGGLGYEQYF
TRBV4-3	.	TRBJ1-2	.	TGCGCCAGCAGCCAAGACAGTAACTCGGTCTATGGCTACACCTTC	CASSQDSNSVYGYTF
TRBV6-6	.	TRBJ2-1	.	TGTGCCAGCAGTTCCAGACAGGGACTATACAATGAGCAGTTCTTC	CASSSRQGLYNEQFF
TRBV6-1	.	TRBJ1-2	TRBD1	TGTGCCAGCAGTGATATGGACAGGGGTCCGATCTATGGCTACACCTTC	CASSDMDRGPIYGYTF
TRBV4-3	.	TRBJ2-7	.	TGCGCCAGCAGCCAAGATCACCTAAGCGAGCAGTACTTC	CASSQDHLSEQYF
TRBV27	.	TRBJ1-1	TRBD1	TGTGCCAGCAGCCAAGGGGGCTGGAAGACTGAAGCTTTCTTT	CASSQGGWKTEAFF
TRBV30	.	TRBJ1-3	.	TGTGCCTGGTCCGTACACCTGGGAAACACCATATATTTT	CAWSVHLGNTIYF
TRBV30	.	TRBJ1-3	.	TGTGCCTGGGGCCAGCGGGGGGGAAACACCATATATTTT	CAWGQRGGNTIYF
TRBV5-5	.	TRBJ2-7	.	TGTGCCAGCAGCCCACAGCTCTACGAGCAGTACTTC	CASSPQLYEQYF
TRBV6-4	.	TRBJ1-2	TRBD1	TGTGCCACCCGACAGGGTAATGGCTACACCTTC	CATRQGNGYTF
TRBV2	.	TRBJ1-6	.	TGTGCCAGCAGTGAAGGGGATTTCAATTCACCCCTCCACTTT	CASSEGDFNSPLHF
TRBV19	few	TRBJ1-5	.	TGTGCCAGTAGTCTCCGGGACGATAAGCATTTT	CASSLRDDKHF
TRBV7-9	.	TRBJ1-1	.	TGTGCCAGCAGCTTTGGGGCGAACAATGAAGCTTTCTTT	CASSFGANNEAFF
TRBV28	many	TRBJ1-1	TRBD1	TGTGCCAGCAGTTTAGGGGGACAGTTGAACACTGAAGCTTTCTTT	CASSLGGQLNTEAFF
TRBV5-4	.	TRBJ2-3	.	TGTGCCAGCAGCTTGGCCGGAGCGGGTGGTACGCAGTATTTT	CASSLAGAGGTQYF
TRBV6-4	.	TRBJ2-3	TRBD2	TGTGCCAGCAGTGACTCCTGGGGGGGAGATACGCAGTATTTT	CASSDSWGGDTQYF
TRBV30	few	TRBJ1-1	.	TGTGCCTGGCGCCGGGGGGTATGGAACACTGAAGCTTTCTTT	CAWRRGVWNTEAFF
TRBV29-1	.	TRBJ1-2	.	TGCAGCGTTGAAGTAGGGTCTTATGGCTACACCTTC	CSVEVGSYGYTF
TRBV27	.	TRBJ2-7	.	TGTGCCAGCAGTTCCGAAGGGGGATTGAGCTCCTACGAGCAGTACTTC	CASSSEGGLSSYEQYF
TRBV25-1	.	TRBJ2-1	TRBD1	TGTGCCAGCAGTGAACCCACAAGGACAGGGACGAATGAGCAGTTCTTC	CASSEPTRTGTNEQFF
TRBV27	.	TRBJ1-2	.	TGTGCCAGCAGTTTCTCGGGCCCTGGCGGCTACACCTTC	CASSFSGPGGYTF
TRBV7-2	.	TRBJ2-7	.	TGTGCCAGCAGCTTAGCCCTCAGGGGCGTAAATTCCTACGAGCAGTACTTC	CASSLALRGVNSYEQYF